This TCR beta chain was recorded in a study of shared clonotypes between healthy human individuals (dated by TCRdb to the early 2020s). About the study as a whole: Three men and a couple of women, aged 18 to 49 years, made up the cohort. For each donor, three plates each were used for CD4 naive and CD4 memory, two plates were used for CD8 naive, and one plate was used for CD8 memory. The study deeply sequenced blood TCR repertoires of about 5 healthy adults to estimate repertoire size and the extent of clonotype sharing between individuals. To increase sequencing depth and limit assay-specific biases, different laboratories used diverse techniques to prepare libraries and sequence TCR repertoires. Between about 0.85 and 9.5 billion PBMCs per donor were obtained by leukapheresis.

TCR CDR3 regions were amplified from genomic DNA by multiplex PCR using the deep immunoSEQ assay. Extracted genomic DNA from each cell subset was spread evenly across all wells of several immunoSEQ 96-well plates, with each plate serving as a replicate. For sorted subsets, around 200 ng genomic DNA, equal to tens of thousands of T cell genomes, was loaded into each replicate PCR. Purified libraries were measured with a Qubit 3.0 fluorometer, size-checked on a Bioanalyzer 2100, and measured again with the KAPA Library Quantification kit. Each immunoSEQ 96-well plate was sequenced on its own single-read 150-cycle Illumina NextSeq 550 flow cell. Regarding the original processing steps: Because the immunoSEQ output included only junctional sequences and no quality scores, the filtering could not be the same as the filtering used for full-length reads. To assign V/J genes and CDR3, sequences were annotated against IMGT germline references using PyIR, a Python wrapper for IgBLAST v1.9. Reads were removed for weak V/J assignments (E-value above 1e-6), missing CDR3, stop codons, out-of-frame junctions, or ambiguous translated residues. V3J clonotypes were defined as sequences sharing the same inferred V gene, J gene, and CDR3 amino acid sequence. Percentage overlap between repertoires was calculated by dividing the number of shared unique clonotypes by the size of the smaller repertoire. Richness of each repertoire was evaluated using RTK rarefaction, the Chao1 estimator, and Recon v2.1 estimates of unobserved clonotypes. Generation probabilities for all TCRbeta clonotypes obtained by the gDNA method from a handful of donors were computed using OLGA. TCRdb mirrors the immuneACCESS table, restricted to in-frame sequences. Some clones are absent from its copies; in checked studies, under half trace to an unresolved V gene, and the reason for the others is unknown. V and J calls and clone size come straight from that table; D and trimming were deduced from the DNA. This sample holds around 1,900,000 clones; about 93% were observed only once. More than 1.5% of the sample goes to the ten largest clones.

What the authors observed across the whole study: Based on pairwise subsampling, the degree of clonotype sharing among donors was expected to be affected by sequencing depth. Naive subsets generally had larger estimated clonotype richness than memory subsets did. Because the study included a small number of donors, the genetic and exposure-history diversity represented was limited. Rarefaction of sorted-subset datasets indicated incomplete sequencing despite the large sequencing depth. Sharing across a few donors was observed for approximately 4.6% of naive CD4, under 4% of naive CD8, about 2.3% of memory CD4, and roughly 0.4% of memory CD8 clonotypes. Clonotypes shared by all four sorted-subset donors showed higher generation probabilities than non-shared clonotypes. Only blood was sampled, and tissue TCR repertoires likely differ from those in blood.

Note on this clone: Its specific antigen is unknown. No base quality values were provided; no much bigger clone lies one nucleotide off.

CD8 naive samples were CD45RO-negative cells positively selected for CCR7, giving a CD45RA+CCR7+ population that excluded TemRA cells. Healthy HIV-negative adults with no recently reported acute infections or vaccinations were included as donors. Every donor was a Caucasian adult residing in Nashville, Tennessee, USA. Blood was collected by leukapheresis, and PBMCs were isolated by Ficoll-Histopaque density gradient centrifugation and then cryopreserved in liquid nitrogen vapor phase. Purity and quantity of every magnetically sorted T cell population were checked by analytical flow cytometry. Each sorted fraction had its genomic DNA isolated and then quantified by UV absorbance on a Nanodrop 2000c. The germline V gene (reference sequence) supplies CDR1 PRHDT and CDR2 FYEKMQ. V is clipped by 3 bases and J by 4 bases, and the sequence between their germline boundaries is 13 bases long. The CDR3 runs 14 amino acids, cysteine and phenylalanine included. Solely the CDR3 DNA is kept, with 42 bases framed from the first base.

This receptor was obtained from a man in his late teens or twenties in good health. Some clones in this sample may be carry-over from other donors' samples. Sequencing used naive CD8+ T cells from PBMCs. Reading the label with the study, this specimen's cell subset or site is: CD45RA+CCR7+. The chain was built from TRBV13 and TRBJ2-7; the D region possibly corresponds to TRBD1 (6 bases align). Here the CDR3 is given as CASSFSGTQYEQYF. The DNA reads TGTGCCAGCAGCTTCTCCGGGACACAGTACGAGCAGTACTTC.